This TCR beta chain was recorded in a study of radiotherapy plus CTLA-4 blockade in lung cancer. Study-level points and caveats: After treatment with radiotherapy plus ipilimumab, TCR clones that came from the tumor expanded in blood. Strongest reported response predictors: early blood clone changes and post-radiation interferon-beta.

The CDR3 has 16 amino acids. The germline V and J ends were trimmed by 1 base and 3 bases, with 16 bases remaining between them. Germline V lookup: CDR1 MNHNS, CDR2 SASEGT. Repertoires were generated with immunoSEQ multiplex PCR, while TCRdb's copy carries only in-frame clones and drops some. Among some 87,000 clones, about four fifths were seen once, and the ten largest hold more than 14%. To note about this clone: Antigen specificity is unknown.

This sample comprised peripheral blood, obtained from a patient treated with radiotherapy plus ipilimumab. The sequence derives from a human donor with non-small cell lung cancer that progressed on radiotherapy plus ipilimumab. This chain connects TRBV6-1 to TRBJ2-7; no clear D gene. CDR3 bases: TGTGCCAGCAGTGAAGGTTCTCTCACACTGAGCTACGAGCAGTACTTC. Translation gives CASSEGSLTLSYEQYF.